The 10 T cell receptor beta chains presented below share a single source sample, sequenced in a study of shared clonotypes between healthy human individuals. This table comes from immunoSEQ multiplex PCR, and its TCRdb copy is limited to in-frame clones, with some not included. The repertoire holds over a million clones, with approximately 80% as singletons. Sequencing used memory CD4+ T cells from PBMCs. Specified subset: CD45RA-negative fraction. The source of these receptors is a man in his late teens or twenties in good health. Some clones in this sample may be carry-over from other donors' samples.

In DNA form, the CDR3 reads TGTGCCAGCAGTGATCTTTCATCACGGGGGAACAATCAGCCCCAGCATTTT. Protein sequence: CASSDLSSRGNNQPQHF. J is TRBJ1-5 and V is TRBV28, with a tentative D call TRBD1 (5 bases). Germline lookup yields CDR1 MDHEN and CDR2 SYDVKM. The CDR3 is 17 amino acids. Trimming pared 5 bases from V and 3 bases from J, leaving 20 bases between.

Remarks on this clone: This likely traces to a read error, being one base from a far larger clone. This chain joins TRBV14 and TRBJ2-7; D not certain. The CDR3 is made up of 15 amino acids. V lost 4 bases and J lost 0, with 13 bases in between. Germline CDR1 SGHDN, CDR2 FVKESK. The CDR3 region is CASSPLAGFSYEQYF. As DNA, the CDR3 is TGTGCCAGCAGCCCTCTTGCAGGCTTCTCCTACGAGCAGTACTTC.

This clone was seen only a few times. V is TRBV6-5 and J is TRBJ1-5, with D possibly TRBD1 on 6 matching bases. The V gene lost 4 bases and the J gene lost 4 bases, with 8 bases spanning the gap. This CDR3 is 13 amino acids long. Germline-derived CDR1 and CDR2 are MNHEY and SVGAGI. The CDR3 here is CASSFRGNQPQHF. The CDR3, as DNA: TGTGCCAGCAGTTTCAGGGGTAATCAGCCCCAGCATTTT.

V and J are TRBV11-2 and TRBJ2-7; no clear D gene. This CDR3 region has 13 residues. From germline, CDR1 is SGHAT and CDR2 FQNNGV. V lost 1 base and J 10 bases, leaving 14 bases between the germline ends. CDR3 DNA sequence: TGTGCCAGCAGCTTAGCCCCGGCCCCCAAACAGTACTTC. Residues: CASSLAPAPKQYF.

In nucleotides, the CDR3 is TGTGCCAGCAGCTTGAGTCAGATCCCTTCCTACGAGCAGTACTTC. This encodes CASSLSQIPSYEQYF. J is TRBJ2-7 and V is TRBV5-8, with D unresolved. CDR3 length equals 15 residues. CDR1 and CDR2 from the germline V gene are SGHTS and YDEGEE. Deletions cut 1 base from V and 1 base from J, with 12 bases between.

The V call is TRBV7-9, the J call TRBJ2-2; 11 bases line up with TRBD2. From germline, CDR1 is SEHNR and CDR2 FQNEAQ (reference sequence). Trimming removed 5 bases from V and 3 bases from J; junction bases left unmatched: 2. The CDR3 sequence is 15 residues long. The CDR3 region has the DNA TGTGCCAGCAGCACGACTAGCGGGGACACCGGGGAGCTGTTTTTT. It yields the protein CASSTTSGDTGELFF.

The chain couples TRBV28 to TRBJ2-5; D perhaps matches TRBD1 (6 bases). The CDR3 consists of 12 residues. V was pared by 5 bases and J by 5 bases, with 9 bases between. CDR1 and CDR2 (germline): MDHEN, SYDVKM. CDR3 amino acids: CASSARGETQYF. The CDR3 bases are TGTGCCAGCAGTGCTAGGGGGGAGACCCAGTACTTC.

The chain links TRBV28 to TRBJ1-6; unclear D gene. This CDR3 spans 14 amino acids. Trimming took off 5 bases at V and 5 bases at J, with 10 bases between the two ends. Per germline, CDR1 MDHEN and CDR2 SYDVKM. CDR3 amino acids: CASSPGPNNSPLHF. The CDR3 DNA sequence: TGTGCCAGCAGTCCCGGACCAAATAATTCACCCCTCCACTTT.

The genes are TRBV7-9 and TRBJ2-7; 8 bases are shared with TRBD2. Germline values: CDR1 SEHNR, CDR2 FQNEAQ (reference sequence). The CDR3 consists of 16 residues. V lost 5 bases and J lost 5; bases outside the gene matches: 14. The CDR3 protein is CASSKRVLAGANEQYF. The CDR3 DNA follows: TGTGCCAGCAGCAAAAGAGTCCTAGCGGGCGCGAACGAGCAGTACTTC.

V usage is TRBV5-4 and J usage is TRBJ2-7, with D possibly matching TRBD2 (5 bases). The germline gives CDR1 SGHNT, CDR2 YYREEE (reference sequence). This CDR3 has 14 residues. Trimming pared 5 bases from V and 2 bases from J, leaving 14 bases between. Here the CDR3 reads CASSNAGWAYEQYF. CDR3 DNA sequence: TGTGCCAGCAGTAATGCGGGCTGGGCCTACGAGCAGTACTTC.